This TCR beta chain was identified in a study of blood T cell repertoires in COVID-19. Study information: Spain, Italy and the United States supplied samples that represented acute and convalescent COVID-19. The analysed material was cDNA or gDNA that came from T cells, B-cell-depleted T cells, or PBMCs.

Generated by immunoSEQ multiplex PCR, the TCRdb table keeps only in-frame clones and is missing some. The data hold about 160,000 clones, with roughly nine tenths observed a single time. The ends were cut back, 4 bases at V and 5 bases at J, with 15 bases in the middle. This CDR3 contains 14 residues. Germline lookup yields CDR1 SGHRS and CDR2 YFSETQ. The sequencing input was peripheral blood. The TCR was taken from a man in his sixties with acute or convalescent COVID-19. The V and J genes are TRBV5-1 and TRBJ2-5, with D perhaps TRBD2 (6 bases). CDR3 amino acids: CASSRGGAGETQYF. CDR3 nucleotides: TGCGCCAGCAGCCGAGGCGGGGCGGGGGAGACCCAGTACTTC.